This entry describes one T cell receptor (beta chain). Per the original data handling: Cell counts per sample came from amplifying reference gene primers. Measured with immunoSEQ multiplex PCR; TCRdb has only the in-frame clones, and not every one. D and trimming were read from the DNA, whereas the V and J calls and clone size are those reported in that table. The sample lists some 130,000 clones; roughly 89% were seen once. V was cut by 6 bases and J by 3 bases, with 17 bases left in between. The CDR3 spans 16 residues. Germline-derived CDR1 and CDR2 are KGHSH and LQKENI. This entry comes from a study of blood T cell repertoires in COVID-19.

Sequencing input: peripheral blood. The rearrangement links TRBV18 to TRBJ1-4; maybe TRBD1 (6 bases). The TCR comes from a man aged 50 to 59 with active or convalescent COVID-19. CDR3 in amino acids: CASSPRPDSSNEKLFF. The CDR3 DNA is TGTGCCAGCTCCCCCCGACCGGACAGCTCTAATGAAAAACTGTTTTTT.